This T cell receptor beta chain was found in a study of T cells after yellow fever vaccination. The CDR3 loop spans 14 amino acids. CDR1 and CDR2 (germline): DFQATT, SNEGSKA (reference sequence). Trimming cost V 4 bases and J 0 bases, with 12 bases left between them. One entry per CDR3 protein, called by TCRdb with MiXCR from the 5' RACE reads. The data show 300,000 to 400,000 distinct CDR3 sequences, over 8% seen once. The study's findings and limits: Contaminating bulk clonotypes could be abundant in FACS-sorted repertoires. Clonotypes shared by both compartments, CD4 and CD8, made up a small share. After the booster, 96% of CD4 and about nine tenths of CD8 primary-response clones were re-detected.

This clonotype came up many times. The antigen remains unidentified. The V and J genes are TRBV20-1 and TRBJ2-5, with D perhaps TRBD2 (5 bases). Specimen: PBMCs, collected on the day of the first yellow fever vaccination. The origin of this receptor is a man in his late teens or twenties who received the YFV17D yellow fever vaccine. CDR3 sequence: CSAKGPADQETQYF. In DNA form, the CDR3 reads TGCAGTGCTAAGGGTCCAGCGGACCAAGAGACCCAGTACTTC.